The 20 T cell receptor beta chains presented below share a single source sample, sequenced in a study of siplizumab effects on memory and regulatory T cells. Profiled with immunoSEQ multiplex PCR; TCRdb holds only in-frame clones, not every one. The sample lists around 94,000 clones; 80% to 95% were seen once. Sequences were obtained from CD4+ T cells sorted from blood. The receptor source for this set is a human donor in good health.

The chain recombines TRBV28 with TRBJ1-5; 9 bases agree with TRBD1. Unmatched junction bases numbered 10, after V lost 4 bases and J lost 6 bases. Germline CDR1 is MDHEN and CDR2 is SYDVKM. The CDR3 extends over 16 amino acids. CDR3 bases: TGTGCCAGCAGTTCCCCAGGACAGGGGAACGGTCAGCCCCAGCATTTT. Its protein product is CASSSPGQGNGQPQHF.

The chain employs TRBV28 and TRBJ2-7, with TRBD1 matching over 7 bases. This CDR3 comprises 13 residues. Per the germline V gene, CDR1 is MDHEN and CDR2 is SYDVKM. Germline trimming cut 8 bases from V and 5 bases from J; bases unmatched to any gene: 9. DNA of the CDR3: TGTGCCAGCTTGGGTGACAGGGTCCACGAGCAGTACTTC. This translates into CASLGDRVHEQYF.

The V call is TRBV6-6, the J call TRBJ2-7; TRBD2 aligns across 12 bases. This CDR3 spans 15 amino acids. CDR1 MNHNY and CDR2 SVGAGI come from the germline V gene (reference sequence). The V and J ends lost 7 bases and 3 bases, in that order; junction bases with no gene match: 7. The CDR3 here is CASTSGLAGLYEQYF. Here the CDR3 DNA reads TGTGCCAGCACCTCCGGACTAGCGGGACTCTACGAGCAGTACTTC.

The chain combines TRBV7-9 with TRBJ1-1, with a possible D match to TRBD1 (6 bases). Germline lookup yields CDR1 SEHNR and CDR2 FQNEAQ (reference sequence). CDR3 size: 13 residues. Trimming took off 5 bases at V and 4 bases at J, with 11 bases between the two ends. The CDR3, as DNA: TGTGCCAGCAGCACGGACAGCTTCACTGAAGCTTTCTTT. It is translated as CASSTDSFTEAFF. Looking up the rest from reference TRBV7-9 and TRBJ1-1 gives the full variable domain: DTGVSQNPRHKITKRGQNVTFRCDPISEHNRLYWYRQTLGQGPEFLTYFQNEAQLEKSRLLSDRFSAERPKGSFSTLEIQRTEQGDSAMYLCASSTDSFTEAFFGQGTRLTVV.

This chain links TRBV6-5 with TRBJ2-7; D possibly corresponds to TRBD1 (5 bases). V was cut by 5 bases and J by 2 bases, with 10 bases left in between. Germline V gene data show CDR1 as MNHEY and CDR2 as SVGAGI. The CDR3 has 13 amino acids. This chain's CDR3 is CASSVTGAYEQYF. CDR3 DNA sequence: TGTGCCAGCAGTGTAACAGGTGCCTACGAGCAGTACTTC.

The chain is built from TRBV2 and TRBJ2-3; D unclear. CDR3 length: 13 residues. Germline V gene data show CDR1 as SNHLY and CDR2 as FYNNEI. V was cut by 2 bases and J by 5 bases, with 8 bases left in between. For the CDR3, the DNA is TGTGCCAGCAGTGAATTGGGCAAAGATACGCAGTATTTT. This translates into CASSELGKDTQYF.

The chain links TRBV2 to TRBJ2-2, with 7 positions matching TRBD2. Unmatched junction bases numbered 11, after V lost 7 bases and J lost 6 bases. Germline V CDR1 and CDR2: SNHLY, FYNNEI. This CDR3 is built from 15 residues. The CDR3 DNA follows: TGTGCCAGCACCGCCAACCTAGGACTAGCCGGGGAGCTGTTTTTT. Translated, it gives CASTANLGLAGELFF.

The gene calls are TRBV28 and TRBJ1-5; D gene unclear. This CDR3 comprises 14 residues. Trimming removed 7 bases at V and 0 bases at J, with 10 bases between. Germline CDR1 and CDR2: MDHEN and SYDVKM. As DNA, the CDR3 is TGTGCCAGCATGGAAGCTTATAGCAATCAGCCCCAGCATTTT. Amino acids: CASMEAYSNQPQHF.

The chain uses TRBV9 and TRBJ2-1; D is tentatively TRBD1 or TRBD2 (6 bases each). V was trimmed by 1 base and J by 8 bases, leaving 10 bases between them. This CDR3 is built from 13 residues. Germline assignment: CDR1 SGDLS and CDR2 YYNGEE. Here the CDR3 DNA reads TGTGCCAGCAGCGTATCGGGGGCGTATGAGCAGTTCTTC. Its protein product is CASSVSGAYEQFF.

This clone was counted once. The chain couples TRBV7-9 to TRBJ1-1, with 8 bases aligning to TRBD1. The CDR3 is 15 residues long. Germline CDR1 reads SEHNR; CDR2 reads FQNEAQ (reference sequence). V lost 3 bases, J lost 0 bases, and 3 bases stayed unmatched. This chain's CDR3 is CASSLVRGLNTEAFF. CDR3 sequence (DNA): TGTGCCAGCAGCTTGGTCAGGGGGCTGAACACTGAAGCTTTCTTT.

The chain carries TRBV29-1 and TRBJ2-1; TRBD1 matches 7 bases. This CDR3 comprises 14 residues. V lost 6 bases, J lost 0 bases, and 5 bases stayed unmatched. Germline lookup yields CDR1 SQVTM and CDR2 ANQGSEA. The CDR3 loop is CSVVTGFSYNEQFF. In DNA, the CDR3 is TGCAGCGTCGTGACAGGGTTCTCCTACAATGAGCAGTTCTTC.

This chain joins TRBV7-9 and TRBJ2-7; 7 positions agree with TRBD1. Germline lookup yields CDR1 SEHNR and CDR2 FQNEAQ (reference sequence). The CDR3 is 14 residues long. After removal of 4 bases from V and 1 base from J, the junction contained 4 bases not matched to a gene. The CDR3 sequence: CASSSATGSYEQYF. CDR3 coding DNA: TGTGCCAGCAGCTCTGCGACAGGGTCCTACGAGCAGTACTTC. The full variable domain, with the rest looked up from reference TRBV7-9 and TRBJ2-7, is DTGVSQNPRHKITKRGQNVTFRCDPISEHNRLYWYRQTLGQGPEFLTYFQNEAQLEKSRLLSDRFSAERPKGSFSTLEIQRTEQGDSAMYLCASSSATGSYEQYFGPGTRLTVT.

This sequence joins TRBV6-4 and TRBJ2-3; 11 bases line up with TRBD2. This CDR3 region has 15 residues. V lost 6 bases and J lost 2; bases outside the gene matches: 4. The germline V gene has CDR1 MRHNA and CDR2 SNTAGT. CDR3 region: CASSEGLADTDTQYF. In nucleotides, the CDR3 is TGTGCCAGCAGCGAGGGACTAGCGGACACAGATACGCAGTATTTT.

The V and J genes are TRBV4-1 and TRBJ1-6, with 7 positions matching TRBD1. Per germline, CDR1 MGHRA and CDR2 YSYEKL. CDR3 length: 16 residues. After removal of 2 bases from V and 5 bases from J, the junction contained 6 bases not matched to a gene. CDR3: CASSQKEGQHNSPLHF. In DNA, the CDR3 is TGCGCCAGCAGCCAAAAAGAGGGACAGCATAATTCACCCCTCCACTTT.

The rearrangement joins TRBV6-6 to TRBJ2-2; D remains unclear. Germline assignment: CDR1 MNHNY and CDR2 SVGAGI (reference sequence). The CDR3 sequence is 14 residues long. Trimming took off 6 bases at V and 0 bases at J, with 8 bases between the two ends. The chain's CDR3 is CASRNGPNTGELFF. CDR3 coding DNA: TGTGCCAGCAGAAACGGGCCGAACACCGGGGAGCTGTTTTTT.

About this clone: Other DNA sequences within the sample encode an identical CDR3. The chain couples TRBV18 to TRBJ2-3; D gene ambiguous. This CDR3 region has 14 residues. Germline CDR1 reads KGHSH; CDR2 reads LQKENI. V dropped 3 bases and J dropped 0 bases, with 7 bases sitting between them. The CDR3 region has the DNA TGTGCCAGCTCACCGAGCAGGAGCACAGATACGCAGTATTTT. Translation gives CASSPSRSTDTQYF.

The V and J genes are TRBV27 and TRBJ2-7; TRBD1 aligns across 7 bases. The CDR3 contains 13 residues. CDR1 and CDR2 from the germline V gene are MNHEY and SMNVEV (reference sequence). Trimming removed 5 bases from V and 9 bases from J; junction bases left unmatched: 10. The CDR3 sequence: CASSTLGTVRQYF. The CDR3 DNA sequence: TGTGCCAGCAGTACACTCGGGACAGTTAGGCAGTACTTC.

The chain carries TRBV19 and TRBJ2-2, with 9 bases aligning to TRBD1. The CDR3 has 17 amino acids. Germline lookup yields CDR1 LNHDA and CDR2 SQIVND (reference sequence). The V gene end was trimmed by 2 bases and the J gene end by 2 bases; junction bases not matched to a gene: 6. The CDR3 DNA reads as TGTGCCAGTAGTATAATTCGGGACAGGGCCAACACCGGGGAGCTGTTTTTT. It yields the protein CASSIIRDRANTGELFF.

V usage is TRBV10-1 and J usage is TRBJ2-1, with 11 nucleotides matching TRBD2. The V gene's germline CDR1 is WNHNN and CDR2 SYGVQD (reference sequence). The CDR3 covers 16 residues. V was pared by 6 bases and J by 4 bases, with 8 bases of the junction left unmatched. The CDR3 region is CASSIRGTSGYNEQFF. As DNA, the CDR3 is TGCGCCAGCAGCATTAGAGGGACTAGCGGTTACAATGAGCAGTTCTTC.

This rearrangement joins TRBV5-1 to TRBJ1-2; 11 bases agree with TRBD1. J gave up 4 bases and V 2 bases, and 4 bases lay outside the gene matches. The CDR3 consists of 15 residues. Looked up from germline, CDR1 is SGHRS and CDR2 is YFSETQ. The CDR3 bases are TGCGCCAGCAGCTTAGGACAGGGGGCGGGCTATGGCTACACCTTC. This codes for CASSLGQGAGYGYTF.